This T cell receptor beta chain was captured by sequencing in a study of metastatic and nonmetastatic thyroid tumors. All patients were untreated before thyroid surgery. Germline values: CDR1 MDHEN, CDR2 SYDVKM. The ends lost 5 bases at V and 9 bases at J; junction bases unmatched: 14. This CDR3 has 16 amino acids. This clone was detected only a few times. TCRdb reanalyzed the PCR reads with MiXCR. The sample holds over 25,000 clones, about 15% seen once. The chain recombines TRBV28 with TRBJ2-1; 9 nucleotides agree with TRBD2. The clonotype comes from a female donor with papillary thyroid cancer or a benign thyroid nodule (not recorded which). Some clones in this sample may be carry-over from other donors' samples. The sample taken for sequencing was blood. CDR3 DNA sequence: TGTGCCAGCAGTGATCCTGGACAAGGGACTAGCAGTGAGCAGTTCTTC. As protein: CASSDPGQGTSSEQFF.